Presented here are 11 T cell receptor beta chains from one specimen sequenced in a study of shared clonotypes between healthy human individuals. Profiling relied on immunoSEQ multiplex PCR, and the TCRdb table lists in-frame clones only, not all of them. The sample consists of approximately 2,000,000 clones, 80% to 95% of them appearing once. The naive CD8 subset, CD45RO-negative cells positively selected for CCR7, excluded terminally differentiated effector memory CD45RA+ cells. Sequenced sample: naive CD8+ T cells from PBMCs. These receptor sequences come from a young man in good health. Some clones in this sample may be carry-over from other donors' samples.

The chain is built from TRBV9 and TRBJ2-2, with TRBD1 matching over 9 bases. The CDR3 is 16 residues long. The germline gives CDR1 SGDLS, CDR2 YYNGEE. J was trimmed by 6 bases and V by 3 bases; bases with no gene match: 9. The CDR3 loop reads CASSGGTGYKAGELFF. CDR3 sequence (DNA): TGTGCCAGCAGCGGAGGGACAGGGTATAAGGCCGGGGAGCTGTTTTTT.

This clone was seen more than once but under ten times. The chain couples TRBV7-9 to TRBJ1-2; D may be TRBD1 (6 bases). Trimming took off 1 base at V and 6 bases at J, with 9 bases between the two ends. CDR1 and CDR2 (germline): SEHNR, FQNEAQ (reference sequence). This CDR3 is built from 13 residues. The CDR3 coding sequence is TGTGCCAGCAGCTTAGGGGACAACGATGGCTACACCTTC. Amino acids: CASSLGDNDGYTF.

The rearrangement links TRBV2 to TRBJ2-1; no clear D. Germline V gives CDR1 SNHLY, CDR2 FYNNEI. V gave up 7 bases and J gave up 3 bases, with 7 bases separating them. The length of the CDR3 is 12 residues. CDR3 in DNA: TGTGCCAGCATTCGTAGCTACAATGAGCAGTTCTTC. It is translated as CASIRSYNEQFF.

The chain combines TRBV19 with TRBJ1-2; D unresolved. CDR3 length: 11 residues. Germline-derived CDR1 and CDR2 are LNHDA and SQIVND (reference sequence). Trimming took off 6 bases at V and 7 bases at J, with 9 bases between the two ends. In nucleotides, the CDR3 is TGTGCCAGTAGAAAGGGCCTTGGCTACACCTTC. This encodes CASRKGLGYTF.

The chain carries TRBV9 and TRBJ1-4; no clear D gene. Looked up from germline, CDR1 is SGDLS and CDR2 is YYNGEE. Trimming removed 3 bases from V and 6 bases from J, with 9 bases in between. The CDR3 has 13 amino acids. The CDR3 loop is CASSARLDEKLFF. The CDR3 DNA is TGTGCCAGCAGCGCCCGGTTGGATGAAAAACTGTTTTTT.

The J gene is TRBJ1-5, the V gene TRBV4-1; TRBD1 matches at 7 bases. This CDR3 is 16 amino acids long. Losses at the gene ends were 4 bases for V and 0 bases for J; bases not matched to a gene: 6. Germline V CDR1 and CDR2: MGHRA, YSYEKL. CDR3 residues: CASSPKDRLSNQPQHF. In DNA, the CDR3 is TGCGCCAGCAGCCCGAAGGACAGGCTTAGCAATCAGCCCCAGCATTTT.

The V call is TRBV18, the J call TRBJ1-1; D possibly corresponds to TRBD1 (5 bases). Trimming left V 6 bases short and J 3 bases short, with 8 bases between. The CDR3 contains 12 residues. Germline lookup yields CDR1 KGHSH and CDR2 LQKENI. CDR3 nucleotides: TGTGCCAGCTCCCAGACAGACACTGAAGCTTTCTTT. Protein product: CASSQTDTEAFF.

This chain links TRBV7-9 with TRBJ2-3; 8 nucleotides align to TRBD2. V lost 5 bases to trimming and J lost 2 bases; unmatched junction nucleotides: 12. Looked up from germline, CDR1 is SEHNR and CDR2 is FQNEAQ (reference sequence). The CDR3 is 17 residues long. The CDR3 reads CASSPPIPSGSTDTQYF. The CDR3, as DNA: TGTGCCAGCAGCCCCCCAATCCCTAGCGGGTCCACAGATACGCAGTATTTT.

V usage is TRBV6-6 and J usage is TRBJ2-7; a possible D gene is TRBD2 (6 bases). V was trimmed by 4 bases and J by 6 bases, leaving 16 bases between them. The CDR3 has 14 amino acids. Germline assignment: CDR1 MNHNY and CDR2 SVGAGI (reference sequence). CDR3 in amino acids: CASSSGAGPGEQYF. CDR3 sequence (DNA): TGTGCCAGCAGTTCCGGGGCGGGACCGGGCGAGCAGTACTTC.

The rearrangement joins TRBV15 to TRBJ1-1, with D possibly matching TRBD1 (6 bases). CDR3 length: 14 amino acids. Germline CDR1 is LNHNV and CDR2 is YYDKDF (reference sequence). The ends were cut back, 3 bases at V and 4 bases at J, with 12 bases in the middle. The CDR3 spells CATSSRTGSTEAFF. DNA for the CDR3: TGTGCCACCAGCAGCCGAACAGGGAGCACTGAAGCTTTCTTT. Variable domain in full (rest from reference TRBV15 and TRBJ1-1): DAMVIQNPRYQVTQFGKPVTLSCSQTLNHNVMYWYQQKSSQAPKLLFHYYDKDFNNEADTPDNFQSRRPNTSFCFLDIRSPGLGDTAMYLCATSSRTGSTEAFFGQGTRLTVV.

This clone was seen a handful of times. The V gene is TRBV11-2, the J gene TRBJ2-5, with 9 positions matching TRBD1. Germline V gene data show CDR1 as SGHAT and CDR2 as FQNNGV. This CDR3 has 14 residues. With V trimmed by 4 bases and J by 5 bases, 5 bases remained unmatched. CDR3 sequence (DNA): TGTGCCAGCAGCTACACAGGGGGCTACGAGACCCAGTACTTC. Translating it yields CASSYTGGYETQYF.